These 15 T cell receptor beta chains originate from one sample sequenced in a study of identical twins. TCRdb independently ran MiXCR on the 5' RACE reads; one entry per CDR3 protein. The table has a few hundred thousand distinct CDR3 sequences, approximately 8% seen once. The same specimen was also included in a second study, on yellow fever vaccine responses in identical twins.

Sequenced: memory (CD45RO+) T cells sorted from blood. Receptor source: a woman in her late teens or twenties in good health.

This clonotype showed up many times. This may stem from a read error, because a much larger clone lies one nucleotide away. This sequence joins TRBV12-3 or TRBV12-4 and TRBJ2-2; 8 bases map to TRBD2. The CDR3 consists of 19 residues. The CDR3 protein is CASCFGPSYGTRDTGELFF. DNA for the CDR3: TGTGCCAGCTGTTTTGGTCCGTCGTACGGGACTAGAGATACCGGGGAGCTGTTTTTT.

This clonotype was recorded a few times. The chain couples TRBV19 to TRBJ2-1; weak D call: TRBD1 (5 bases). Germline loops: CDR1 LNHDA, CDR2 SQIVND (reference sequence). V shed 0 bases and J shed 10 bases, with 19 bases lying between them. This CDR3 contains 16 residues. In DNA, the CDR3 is TGTGCCAGTAGTATAGACCCCCAGGGCACCCAGAGGGAGCAGTTCTTC. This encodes CASSIDPQGTQREQFF.

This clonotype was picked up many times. CDR3: CASSPGAQGVEDNSPLHF. The CDR3 DNA reads TGTGCCAGCAGCCCCGGGGCCCAGGGTGTCGAAGATAATTCACCCCTCCACTTT. This sequence joins TRBV7-8 and TRBJ1-6, with TRBD1 as a possible D gene (5 bases). Trimming took off 5 bases at V and 5 bases at J, with 22 bases between the two ends. This CDR3 spans 18 amino acids. The germline CDR1 and CDR2 sequences are SGHVS and FQNEAQ.

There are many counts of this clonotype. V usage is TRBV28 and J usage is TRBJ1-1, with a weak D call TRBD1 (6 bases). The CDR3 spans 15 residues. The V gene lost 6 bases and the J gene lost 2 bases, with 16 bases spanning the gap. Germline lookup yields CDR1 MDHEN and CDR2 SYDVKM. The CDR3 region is CASSPPTGSNTEAFF. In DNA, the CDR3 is TGTGCCAGCAGCCCCCCGACAGGTTCTAACACTGAAGCTTTCTTT.

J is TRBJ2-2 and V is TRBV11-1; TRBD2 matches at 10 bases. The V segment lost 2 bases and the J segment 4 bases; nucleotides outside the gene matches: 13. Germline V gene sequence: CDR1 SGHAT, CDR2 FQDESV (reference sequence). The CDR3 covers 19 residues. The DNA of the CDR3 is TGTGCCAGCAGCTTAAACGGCCCGGGGACTAGCGCGGGCACCGGGGAGCTGTTTTTT. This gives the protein CASSLNGPGTSAGTGELFF.

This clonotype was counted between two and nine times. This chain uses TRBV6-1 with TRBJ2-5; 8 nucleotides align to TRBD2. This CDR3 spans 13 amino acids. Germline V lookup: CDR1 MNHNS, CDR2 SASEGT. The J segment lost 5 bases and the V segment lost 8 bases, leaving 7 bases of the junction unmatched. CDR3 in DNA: TGTGCCAGCTGCCGGGAGGGAGTGGAGACCCAGTACTTC. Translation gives CASCREGVETQYF.

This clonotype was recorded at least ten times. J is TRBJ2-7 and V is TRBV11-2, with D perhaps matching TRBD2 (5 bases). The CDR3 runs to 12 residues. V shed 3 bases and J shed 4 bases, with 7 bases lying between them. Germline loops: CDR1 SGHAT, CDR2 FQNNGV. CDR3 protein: CASSFTGYEQYF. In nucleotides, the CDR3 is TGTGCCAGCAGCTTTACGGGATACGAGCAGTACTTC. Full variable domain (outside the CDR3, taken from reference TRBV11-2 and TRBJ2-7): EAGVAQSPRYKIIEKRQSVAFWCNPISGHATLYWYQQILGQGPKLLIQFQNNGVVDDSQLPKDRFSAERLKGVDSTLKIQPAKLEDSAVYLCASSFTGYEQYFGPGTRLTVT.

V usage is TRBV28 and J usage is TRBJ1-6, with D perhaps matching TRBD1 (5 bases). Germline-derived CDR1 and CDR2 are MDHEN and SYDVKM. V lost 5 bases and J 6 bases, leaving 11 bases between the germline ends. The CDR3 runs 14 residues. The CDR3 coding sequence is TGTGCCAGCAGTCTCGACAGCCGTAATTCACCCCTCCACTTT. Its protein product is CASSLDSRNSPLHF.

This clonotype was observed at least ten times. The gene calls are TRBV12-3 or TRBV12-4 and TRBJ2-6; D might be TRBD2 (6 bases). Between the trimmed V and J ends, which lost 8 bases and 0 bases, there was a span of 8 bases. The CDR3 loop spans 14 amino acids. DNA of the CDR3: TGTGCCAGCCGGAGGGGCTCTGGGGCCAACGTCCTGACTTTC. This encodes CASRRGSGANVLTF.

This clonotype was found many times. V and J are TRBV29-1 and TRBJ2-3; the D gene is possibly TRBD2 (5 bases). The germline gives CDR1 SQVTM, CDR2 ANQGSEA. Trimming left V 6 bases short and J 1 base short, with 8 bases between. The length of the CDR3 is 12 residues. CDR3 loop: CSVAGGTDTQYF. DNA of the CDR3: TGCAGCGTCGCCGGGGGCACAGATACGCAGTATTTT.

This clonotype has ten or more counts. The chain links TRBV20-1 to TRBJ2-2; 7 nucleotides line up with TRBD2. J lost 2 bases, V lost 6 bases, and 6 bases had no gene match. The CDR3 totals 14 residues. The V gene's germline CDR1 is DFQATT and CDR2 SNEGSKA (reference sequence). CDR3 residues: CSAPGLPNTGELFF. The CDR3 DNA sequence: TGCAGTGCGCCGGGACTACCAAACACCGGGGAGCTGTTTTTT.

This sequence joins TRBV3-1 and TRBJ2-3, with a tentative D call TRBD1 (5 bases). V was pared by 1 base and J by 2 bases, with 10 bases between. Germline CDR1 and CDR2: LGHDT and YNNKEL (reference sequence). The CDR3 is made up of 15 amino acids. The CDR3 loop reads CASSQVQGSTDTQYF. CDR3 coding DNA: TGTGCCAGCAGCCAAGTCCAGGGATCCACAGATACGCAGTATTTT.

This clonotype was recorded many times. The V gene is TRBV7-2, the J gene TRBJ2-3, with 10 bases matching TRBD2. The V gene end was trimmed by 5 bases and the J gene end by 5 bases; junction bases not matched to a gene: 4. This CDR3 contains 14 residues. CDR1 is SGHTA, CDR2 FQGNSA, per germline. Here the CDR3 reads CASSVSGGGDTQYF. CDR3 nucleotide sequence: TGTGCCAGCAGCGTAAGCGGGGGGGGAGATACGCAGTATTTT.

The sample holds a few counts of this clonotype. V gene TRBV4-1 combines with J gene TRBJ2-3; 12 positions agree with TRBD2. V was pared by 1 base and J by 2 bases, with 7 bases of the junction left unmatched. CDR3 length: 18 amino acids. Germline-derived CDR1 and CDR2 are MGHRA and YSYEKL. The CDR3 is CASSQGNLAGGSTDTQYF. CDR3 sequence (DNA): TGCGCCAGCAGCCAAGGCAATCTAGCGGGAGGGTCCACAGATACGCAGTATTTT.

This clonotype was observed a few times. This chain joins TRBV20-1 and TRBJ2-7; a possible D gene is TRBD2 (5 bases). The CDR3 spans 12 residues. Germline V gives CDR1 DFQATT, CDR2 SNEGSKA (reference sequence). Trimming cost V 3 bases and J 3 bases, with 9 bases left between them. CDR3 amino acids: CSASRENYEQYF. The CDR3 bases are TGCAGTGCTAGCCGGGAAAACTACGAGCAGTACTTC.